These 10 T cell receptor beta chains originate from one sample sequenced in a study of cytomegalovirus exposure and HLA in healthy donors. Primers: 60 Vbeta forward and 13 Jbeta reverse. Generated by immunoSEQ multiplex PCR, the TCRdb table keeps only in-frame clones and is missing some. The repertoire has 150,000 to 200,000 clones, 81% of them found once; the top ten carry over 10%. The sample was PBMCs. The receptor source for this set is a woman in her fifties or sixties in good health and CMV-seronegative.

The CDR3 spells CASSTRGGGSTDTQYF. The CDR3 DNA follows: TGTGCCAGCAGTACGCGCGGGGGGGGATCCACAGATACGCAGTATTTT. The rearrangement links TRBV11-3 to TRBJ2-3, with 9 bases aligning to TRBD2. The germline gives CDR1 SGHNT, CDR2 YENEEA. The J segment lost 2 bases and the V segment lost 6 bases, leaving 9 bases of the junction unmatched. There are 16 residues in the CDR3.

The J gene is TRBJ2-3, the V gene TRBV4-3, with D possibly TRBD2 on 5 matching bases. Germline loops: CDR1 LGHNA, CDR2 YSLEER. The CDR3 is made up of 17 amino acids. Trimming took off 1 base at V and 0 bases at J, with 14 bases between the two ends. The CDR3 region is CASSQGGGGFSTDTQYF. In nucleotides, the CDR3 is TGCGCCAGCAGCCAAGGAGGAGGCGGGTTTAGCACAGATACGCAGTATTTT.

The CDR3 region is CAISDGSYEQYF. The DNA for the CDR3 is TGTGCCATCAGTGACGGGTCCTACGAGCAGTACTTC. V gene TRBV10-3 combines with J gene TRBJ2-7; D remains ambiguous. Trimming left V 3 bases short and J 1 base short, with 4 bases between. This CDR3 region has 12 residues. Germline V gene sequence: CDR1 ENHRY, CDR2 SYGVKD.

This CDR3 reads CASSLASSSGGGYNEQFF. The CDR3, as DNA: TGTGCCAGCAGCTTAGCTTCGTCTAGCGGGGGGGGATACAATGAGCAGTTCTTC. V and J are TRBV11-2 and TRBJ2-1; 12 nucleotides match TRBD2. The CDR3 loop spans 18 amino acids. Germline values: CDR1 SGHAT, CDR2 FQNNGV. Trimming cost V 1 base and J 4 bases; bases outside gene matches: 8. The whole variable domain, filled in from reference TRBV11-2 and TRBJ2-1, reads EAGVAQSPRYKIIEKRQSVAFWCNPISGHATLYWYQQILGQGPKLLIQFQNNGVVDDSQLPKDRFSAERLKGVDSTLKIQPAKLEDSAVYLCASSLASSSGGGYNEQFFGPGTRLTVL.

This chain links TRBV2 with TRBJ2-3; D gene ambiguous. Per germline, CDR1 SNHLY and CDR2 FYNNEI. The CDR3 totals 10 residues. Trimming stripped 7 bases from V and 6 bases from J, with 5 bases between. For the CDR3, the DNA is TGTGCCAGCAACCGGGATACGCAGTATTTT. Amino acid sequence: CASNRDTQYF.

For the CDR3, the DNA is TGTGCCAGCAGTCCGGGACTAGGGTACGAGCAGTACTTC. It translates to CASSPGLGYEQYF. V usage is TRBV2 and J usage is TRBJ2-5; 8 nucleotides line up with TRBD2. The DNA end is a closer match to TRBJ2-7, so the J assignment may be wrong. This CDR3 has 13 residues. Germline lookup yields CDR1 SNHLY and CDR2 FYNNEI.

In DNA, the CDR3 is TGTGCCATCAACACTGTGGGGGGTAATTCACCCCTCCACTTT. This sequence encodes CAINTVGGNSPLHF. The chain couples TRBV7-2 to TRBJ1-6; D is perhaps TRBD1 (5 bases). This CDR3 has 14 amino acids. Germline CDR1 reads SGHTA; CDR2 reads FQGNSA. Trimming stripped 10 bases from V and 6 bases from J, with 16 bases between.

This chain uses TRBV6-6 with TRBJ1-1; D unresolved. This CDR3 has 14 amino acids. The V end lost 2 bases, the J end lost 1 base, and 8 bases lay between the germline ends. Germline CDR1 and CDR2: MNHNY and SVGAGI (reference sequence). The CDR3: CASSYTLGNTEAFF. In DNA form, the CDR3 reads TGTGCCAGCAGTTACACCCTCGGGAACACTGAAGCTTTCTTT.

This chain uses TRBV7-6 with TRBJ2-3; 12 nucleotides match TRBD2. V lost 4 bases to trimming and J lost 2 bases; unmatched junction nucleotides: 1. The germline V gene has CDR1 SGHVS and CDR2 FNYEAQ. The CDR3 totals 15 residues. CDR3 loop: CASSWTSGNTDTQYF. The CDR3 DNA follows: TGTGCCAGCAGCTGGACTAGCGGGAACACAGATACGCAGTATTTT.

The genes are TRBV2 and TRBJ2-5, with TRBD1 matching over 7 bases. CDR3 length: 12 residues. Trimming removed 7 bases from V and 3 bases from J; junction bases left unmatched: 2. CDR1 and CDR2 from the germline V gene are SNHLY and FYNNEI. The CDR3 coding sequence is TGTGCCAGCACCGACAGGGAAGAGACCCAGTACTTC. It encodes CASTDREETQYF.